This entry lists 3 T cell receptor beta chains sequenced from one sample in a study of blood T cell repertoires in COVID-19. Using immunoSEQ multiplex PCR, the repertoire was profiled, and TCRdb retains in-frame clones only, with some absent. The profile shows about 270,000 clones, under 90% of them singletons. The sequenced sample consisted of PBMCs or T cells enriched from blood (not recorded which). All receptors derive from a woman aged 60-70 years who had recovered from COVID-19.

The V gene is TRBV3-1 (or the pseudogene TRBV3-2), the J gene TRBJ2-5; 7 bases line up with TRBD2. The germline V gene encodes CDR1 LGHDT and CDR2 YNNKEL (reference sequence). The CDR3 covers 15 residues. J gave up 9 bases and V 3 bases, and 13 bases lay outside the gene matches. The CDR3: CASSQIAGDGKAQYF. The CDR3 DNA reads TGTGCCAGCAGCCAGATCGCGGGGGACGGAAAGGCCCAGTACTTC.

This clone was detected once. This chain links TRBV7-9 with TRBJ2-7; D call uncertain. This CDR3 is 14 amino acids long. CDR1 is SEHNR and CDR2 is FQNEAQ in the germline V gene (reference sequence). Trimming cost V 5 bases and J 6 bases, with 17 bases left between them. This chain's CDR3 is CASSAGASGGEQYF. The CDR3 nucleotides are TGTGCCAGCAGCGCCGGAGCCTCGGGTGGCGAGCAGTACTTC.

V usage is TRBV6-4 and J usage is TRBJ2-3, with D maybe TRBD2 (6 bases). In germline, CDR1 is MRHNA, CDR2 SNTAGT. Trimming took off 3 bases at V and 2 bases at J, with 12 bases between the two ends. The CDR3 consists of 15 residues. The CDR3 here is CASSDGGAPTDTQYF. The CDR3 region has the DNA TGTGCCAGCAGTGATGGCGGGGCCCCCACAGATACGCAGTATTTT.